This T cell receptor beta chain was found in a study of CD8+CD57+ T cells in acquired aplastic anemia. Overall study context: The sorted CD4+ and CD8+ cells yielded an average roughly 3 ug of DNA. Mean read depth for CD4+ cells from healthy donors was some 11 million. General observations from the study: The same twenty-nine CD8+ CDR3 sequences occurred in patients and in controls. CD8+ Simpson's diversity in patients was not significantly different from that in controls.

As regards this clonotype: The antigen is unknown.

Profiles of TCR beta VDJ and CDR3 were generated from a genomic DNA template. TCRdb re-derived calls from the reads in MiXCR, one entry per CDR3 protein. The sample lists tens of thousands of distinct CDR3 sequences; roughly 77% were seen once. Between the trimmed V and J ends, which lost 4 bases and 8 bases, there was a span of 16 bases. Germline CDR1 SGDLS, CDR2 YYNGEE. The CDR3 has 15 amino acids. The sequenced sample consisted of sorted CD4+, CD8+, or CD8+CD57+ T cells (not recorded which) from PBMCs. This chain uses TRBV9 with TRBJ1-6; no clear D gene. This sequence originates from a human donor in good health, serving as a control. CDR3 residues: CASSRSEVTYSPLHF. The CDR3 DNA sequence: TGTGCCAGCAGCCGGAGCGAGGTGACCTATTCACCCCTCCACTTT. The full variable domain, with the rest looked up from reference TRBV9 and TRBJ1-6, is DSGVTQTPKHLITATGQRVTLRCSPRSGDLSVYWYQQSLDQGLQFLIQYYNGEERAKGNILERFSAQQFPDLHSELNLSSLELGDSALYFCASSRSEVTYSPLHFGNGTRLTVT.